The rows below give T cell receptor beta chains drawn from one sample of a study of tumor-infiltrating lymphocytes in primary liver carcinoma. TCRdb re-called the multiplex PCR reads through MiXCR, storing one row per CDR3 protein. The sample lists 40,000 to 60,000 distinct CDR3 sequences, roughly 70% seen once, with 25% to 35% in the top ten. Material for sequencing was liver tumor tissue from sampling region 5. Receptors were obtained from a man between 35 and 55 years old with primary liver carcinoma and hepatitis B virus infection. Each CDR3 is given with its conserved first and last residue. D genes are given only for firm matches. Size tells how often a clone was seen (once, few, many) or the class of an expanded clone, and some rows leave it out.

CDR3nt: TGTGCCTGGAACGAAGGTGATTCACCCCTCCACTTT
CDR3aa: CAWNEGDSPLHF
j_gene: TRBJ1-6
v_gene: TRBV30
d_gene: -
abundance: many

CDR3nt: TGTACCAGCAGCCCCCGGAACAGAACCTACGAGCAGTACTTC
CDR3aa: CTSSPRNRTYEQYF
j_gene: TRBJ2-7
v_gene: TRBV12-3/TRBV12-4
d_gene: -
abundance: -

CDR3nt: TGTGCCAGCAGCTTGGATGGGGAGACCCAGTACTTC
CDR3aa: CASSLDGETQYF
j_gene: TRBJ2-5
v_gene: TRBV7-3
d_gene: -
abundance: many

CDR3nt: TGTGCCAGCAACCACACTAGCGGCTTCGAGGATGCGCACTATTTT
CDR3aa: CASNHTSGFEDAHYF
j_gene: TRBJ2-3
v_gene: TRBV11-2
d_gene: TRBD2
abundance: -

CDR3nt: TGTGCCAGCAGCTTAGTTCGGACTTACCCATGGACCGGGGAGCTGTTTTTC
CDR3aa: CASSLVRTYPWTGELFF
j_gene: TRBJ2-2
v_gene: TRBV11-2
d_gene: -
abundance: -

CDR3nt: TGTGCCAGCAGGGGGGGACCCATGGGACCCCGGGAACTGTTTTTT
CDR3aa: CASRGGPMGPRELFF
j_gene: TRBJ2-2
v_gene: TRBV6-6
d_gene: -
abundance: -

CDR3nt: TGTGCCAGCAGCCCTTGGGGGACAGTGAAAGAGACCCAGTACTTC
CDR3aa: CASSPWGTVKETQYF
j_gene: TRBJ2-5
v_gene: TRBV11-2
d_gene: TRBD1
abundance: -

CDR3nt: TGCAGCGTTGAAGCAGGGACTAGCGGGCCCCTCGGGACGAATGTGCAGCTCTTC
CDR3aa: CSVEAGTSGPLGTNVQLF
j_gene: TRBJ2-1
v_gene: TRBV29-1
d_gene: TRBD2
abundance: -

CDR3nt: TGTGCTAGTGGTCCCCCGAGCAGTTCGAACACCGGGGAGCTGTTTTTT
CDR3aa: CASGPPSSSNTGELFF
j_gene: TRBJ2-2
v_gene: TRBV12-5
d_gene: -
abundance: few

CDR3nt: TGTGCCGGCAGCTTGGCGGGAGGACCCACAGATGCGCAGTATTTT
CDR3aa: CAGSLAGGPTDAQYF
j_gene: TRBJ2-3
v_gene: TRBV5-6
d_gene: TRBD2
abundance: -

CDR3nt: TGTGCCAGCAGCTATGGGACTTCCCAGTTCTTC
CDR3aa: CASSYGTSQFF
j_gene: TRBJ2-1
v_gene: TRBV7-8
d_gene: -
abundance: many

CDR3nt: TGTGCCAGCAGTTACACAGTGGGCGGCACTGGGGAGCTGTTTTTT
CDR3aa: CASSYTVGGTGELFF
j_gene: TRBJ2-2
v_gene: TRBV6-5
d_gene: -
abundance: -

CDR3nt: TGTGCCAGCAGCCGACAGGGGGCCACCTCCTTCAATGGGCAGTTCTTC
CDR3aa: CASSRQGATSFNGQFF
j_gene: TRBJ2-1
v_gene: TRBV5-4
d_gene: TRBD1
abundance: -

CDR3nt: -
CDR3aa: CASSFGAGATTNEKPFF
j_gene: TRBJ1-4
v_gene: TRBV6-6
d_gene: -
abundance: -

CDR3nt: TGCGCCTGCAGCCAAGAATACAGGCGAGGTGGGGCAGGTACGCAGTATTTT
CDR3aa: CACSQEYRRGGAGTQYF
j_gene: TRBJ2-3
v_gene: TRBV4-1
d_gene: -
abundance: -

CDR3nt: TGTGCCAACAGCCCTTTGAACAGCGGGGAGCTGTTTTTT
CDR3aa: CANSPLNSGELFF
j_gene: TRBJ2-2
v_gene: TRBV14
d_gene: -
abundance: -

CDR3nt: TGCGCCAGCCGCTTGACCGGGATAGGGGGAACTGAAGCTTTCTTT
CDR3aa: CASRLTGIGGTEAFF
j_gene: TRBJ1-1
v_gene: TRBV5-1
d_gene: -
abundance: -

CDR3nt: TGCGCCAGCAGTGGGGGGCCAGATACGCAGTATTTT
CDR3aa: CASSGGPDTQYF
j_gene: TRBJ2-3
v_gene: TRBV10-1
d_gene: -
abundance: many

CDR3nt: TGTGCCAGCAGCTCCCCGGGACTAGCGGGAGGAGATACGCAGTATTTT
CDR3aa: CASSSPGLAGGDTQYF
j_gene: TRBJ2-3
v_gene: TRBV5-4
d_gene: TRBD2
abundance: many

CDR3nt: TGTGCCGTGGGGCGGGCTCCCTACGAGCAGTACTTC
CDR3aa: CAVGRAPYEQYF
j_gene: TRBJ2-7
v_gene: TRBV7-2
d_gene: -
abundance: -

CDR3nt: TGTGCCAGTAGCTTGGATATCGGACTTGCCATGGGTGAGGAGTTCTTC
CDR3aa: CASSLDIGLAMGEEFF
j_gene: TRBJ2-1
v_gene: TRBV11-2
d_gene: -
abundance: -

CDR3nt: TGTGCCAGCAGTGACTTCTCTGGGGCCAGCGTCCTGACTTTC
CDR3aa: CASSDFSGASVLTF
j_gene: TRBJ2-6
v_gene: TRBV2
d_gene: -
abundance: -

CDR3nt: TGCACCAACACCCAGGGATTCGAACTAGCCCAGTATTTT
CDR3aa: CTNTQGFELAQYF
j_gene: TRBJ2-3
v_gene: TRBV10-2
d_gene: -
abundance: -

CDR3nt: TGTGCCAGCAGCTCTTCCAGGAACACTGAAGCTTTCTTT
CDR3aa: CASSSSRNTEAFF
j_gene: TRBJ1-1
v_gene: TRBV7-3
d_gene: -
abundance: -

CDR3nt: TGTGCCAGCAGTCCCCCCAATACGCAGTATTTT
CDR3aa: CASSPPNTQYF
j_gene: TRBJ2-3
v_gene: TRBV7-9
d_gene: -
abundance: -

CDR3nt: TGTGCCAGCAGCCCTCCGAATAGCGGCAGCATAGATACGCAGTATTTT
CDR3aa: CASSPPNSGSIDTQYF
j_gene: TRBJ2-3
v_gene: TRBV11-2
d_gene: -
abundance: -

CDR3nt: TGTGCCAGCAGCTTAGATCAGCCCCATCATTTT
CDR3aa: CASSLDQPHHF
j_gene: TRBJ1-5
v_gene: TRBV12-3/TRBV12-4
d_gene: -
abundance: -

CDR3nt: TGTGCCCGGGCAGCTTCGAACATCGGGGAGCTGTTTTTT
CDR3aa: CARAASNIGELFF
j_gene: TRBJ2-2
v_gene: TRBV6-6
d_gene: -
abundance: -

CDR3nt: TGTGCCTGGAGTGTACGGGGACTAGCGGGCTACAATGAGCAGTTCTTC
CDR3aa: CAWSVRGLAGYNEQFF
j_gene: TRBJ2-1
v_gene: TRBV30
d_gene: TRBD2
abundance: -

CDR3nt: TGTGCCAGTGGTTACGTCGGGGGGTCCTCCTACGAGCAGTACTTC
CDR3aa: CASGYVGGSSYEQYF
j_gene: TRBJ2-7
v_gene: TRBV6-5
d_gene: TRBD2
abundance: -

CDR3nt: TGTGCCAGTCGCGGGCTCGGGGAGGGTCGGCACGAGCAGCACTTC
CDR3aa: CASRGLGEGRHEQHF
j_gene: TRBJ2-7
v_gene: TRBV6-5
d_gene: TRBD2
abundance: -

CDR3nt: TGCGCCAGCAGCTTCTCACCTAGCGTTAACGAGCAGTACTTC
CDR3aa: CASSFSPSVNEQYF
j_gene: TRBJ2-7
v_gene: TRBV5-1
d_gene: -
abundance: -